These 21 T cell receptor beta chains share one sample of origin, sequenced in a study of T cells after yellow fever vaccination. Via MiXCR, TCRdb re-called the 5' RACE reads, giving one row per CDR3 protein. Counted here are approximately 250,000 distinct CDR3 sequences, less than 7.5% occurring once; the ten biggest clones make up 0.85% to 1.2%. Material: CD4+ T cells sorted from PBMCs, obtained on the day of the yellow fever booster vaccination. These receptors all stem from a man younger than 45 who received the YFV17D yellow fever vaccine.

This clonotype was picked up a small number of times. The chain is built from TRBV4-1 and TRBJ2-5; 10 nucleotides match TRBD1. Germline-derived CDR1 and CDR2 are MGHRA and YSYEKL. The CDR3 contains 15 residues. V trimming: 0 bases; J trimming: 7 bases; junction bases outside the gene matches: 5. In nucleotides, the CDR3 is TGCGCCAGCAGCCAAGAACAAAGGACAGGGGGGACCCAGTACTTC. It yields the protein CASSQEQRTGGTQYF.

This clonotype was counted only a few times. This chain links TRBV7-9 with TRBJ2-7, with TRBD2 matching 9 bases. Germline CDR1 is SEHNR and CDR2 is FQNEAQ (reference sequence). CDR3 length equals 14 residues. V dropped 3 bases and J dropped 4; count of bases not matched to a gene: 4. CDR3 bases: TGTGCCAGCAGCTTTAGGAGCGGGAGGTACGAGCAGTACTTC. Translation: CASSFRSGRYEQYF.

In this sample, this clonotype turned up many times. The J gene is TRBJ2-7, the V gene TRBV18, with 8 bases that match TRBD1. The V gene end was trimmed by 6 bases and the J gene end by 6 bases; junction bases not matched to a gene: 13. Germline V gene sequence: CDR1 KGHSH, CDR2 LQKENI. There are 15 residues in the CDR3. CDR3 residues: CASSPGQVLGSEQYF. The CDR3 DNA reads as TGTGCCAGCTCGCCGGGACAGGTTTTAGGGAGCGAGCAGTACTTC.

This clonotype was counted only a few times. This chain connects TRBV4-3 to TRBJ1-2; weak D call: TRBD1 (5 bases). The V end lost 0 bases, the J end lost 4 bases, and 15 bases lay between the germline ends. CDR3 size: 16 residues. Germline-derived CDR1 and CDR2 are LGHNA and YSLEER. CDR3 sequence: CASSQDPQGASYGYTF. DNA of the CDR3: TGCGCCAGCAGCCAAGACCCGCAGGGCGCCTCCTATGGCTACACCTTC.

This clonotype was counted ten times or more. This chain links TRBV5-5 with TRBJ2-7; no clear D. V was shortened by 1 base and J by 7 bases, with 18 bases between the two germline ends. This CDR3 region has 15 residues. Germline loops: CDR1 SGHKS, CDR2 YYEKEE (reference sequence). This CDR3 is CASSLMGSSTREQYF. Here the CDR3 DNA reads TGTGCCAGCAGCTTGATGGGGTCCTCTACGAGAGAGCAGTACTTC.

This clonotype was recorded a few times. The V and J genes are TRBV7-2 and TRBJ2-1, with D unclear. V was trimmed by 2 bases and J by 10 bases, leaving 9 bases between them. The CDR3 extends over 12 amino acids. Germline V gene data show CDR1 as SGHTA and CDR2 as FQGNSA. Written as DNA, the CDR3 is TGTGCCAGCAGCTTACTCCGGTTAGAGCAGTTCTTC. Translation gives CASSLLRLEQFF.

V and J are TRBV3-1 and TRBJ2-4, with 15 bases identical to TRBD2. V was clipped by 4 bases and J by 7 bases; unmatched bases: 14. The CDR3 totals 19 residues. Germline loops: CDR1 LGHDT, CDR2 YNNKEL (reference sequence). CDR3 DNA sequence: TGTGCCAGCAGCCGAAATTCAGGACTAGCGGGAGGGCCAAGGAACATTCAGTACTTC. Translated, it gives CASSRNSGLAGGPRNIQYF.

This clonotype was seen a handful of times. This sequence joins TRBV28 and TRBJ1-5, with D maybe TRBD1 (6 bases). The V gene's germline CDR1 is MDHEN and CDR2 SYDVKM. The CDR3 extends over 14 amino acids. Trimming pared 7 bases from V and 3 bases from J, leaving 13 bases between. CDR3 DNA: TGTGCCAGCACCAAGGGGGGGACCAATCAGCCCCAGCATTTT. Its translation: CASTKGGTNQPQHF.

This clonotype occurred many times. The rearrangement joins TRBV28 to TRBJ2-1, with 9 bases lining up with TRBD2. The CDR3 totals 16 residues. The junction had 14 bases not matched to a gene; V was cut back by 6 bases and J by 8 bases. Germline CDR1 reads MDHEN; CDR2 reads SYDVKM. CDR3 coding DNA: TGTGCCAGCAGCCGTATCTACGGACGCGGGGGGGATGAGCAGTTCTTC. Protein: CASSRIYGRGGDEQFF. The full variable domain, in which reference TRBV28 and TRBJ2-1 provide the parts outside the CDR3, is DVKVTQSSRYLVKRTGEKVFLECVQDMDHENMFWYRQDPGLGLRLIYFSYDVKMKEKGDIPEGYSVSREKKERFSLILESASTNQTSMYLCASSRIYGRGGDEQFFGPGTRLTVL.

This clonotype was counted between two and nine times. The rearrangement links TRBV5-6 to TRBJ2-5, with a tentative D call TRBD1 (5 bases). The V end lost 3 bases, the J end lost 9 bases, and 15 bases lay between the germline ends. The CDR3 is 13 amino acids. Germline V CDR1 and CDR2: SGHDT, YYEEEE. Here the CDR3 DNA reads TGTGCCAGCAGCTATAAGGCAGGGTCGGCCCAGTACTTC. This translates into CASSYKAGSAQYF.

This sequence joins TRBV15 and TRBJ2-1; D unclear. CDR1 LNHNV and CDR2 YYDKDF come from the germline V gene (reference sequence). CDR3 length: 15 residues. V lost 5 bases to trimming and J lost 4 bases, with 15 bases between them. CDR3 sequence reads: CATSPRSDVYNEQFF. CDR3 coding DNA: TGTGCCACCAGCCCGCGATCGGATGTGTACAATGAGCAGTTCTTC.

This clonotype was seen more than once but under ten times. This sequence joins TRBV11-2 and TRBJ2-5, with D unresolved. V shed 2 bases and J shed 1 base, with 8 bases lying between them. The CDR3 runs to 14 residues. Germline V gene data show CDR1 as SGHAT and CDR2 as FQNNGV. CDR3 in DNA: TGTGCCAGCAGCTTAAGGAACATCCAAGAGACCCAGTACTTC. It specifies CASSLRNIQETQYF.

This clonotype occurred many times. The rearrangement joins TRBV12-3 or TRBV12-4 to TRBJ2-2; no firm D call. V dropped 5 bases and J dropped 1 base, with 8 bases sitting between them. The length of the CDR3 is 14 residues. The CDR3 DNA sequence: TGTGCCAGCAGTCCCCGCTTGAACACCGGGGAGCTGTTTTTT. Its protein is CASSPRLNTGELFF.

This clonotype was found a few times. This chain joins TRBV7-9 and TRBJ2-7, with 9 bases identical to TRBD1. V lost 7 bases, J lost 3 bases, and 16 bases stayed unmatched. This CDR3 comprises 17 residues. CDR1 and CDR2 (germline): SEHNR, FQNEAQ (reference sequence). CDR3: CASTWGTGRFSDYEQYF. CDR3 sequence (DNA): TGTGCCAGCACCTGGGGGACAGGGAGATTTTCGGACTACGAGCAGTACTTC.

This clonotype occurred many times. V usage is TRBV5-1 and J usage is TRBJ2-7, with D possibly TRBD2 on 6 matching bases. This CDR3 has 13 amino acids. The germline gives CDR1 SGHRS, CDR2 YFSETQ. Trimming left V 4 bases short and J 0 bases short, with 8 bases between. CDR3: CASSGGSSYEQYF. CDR3 bases: TGCGCCAGCAGCGGGGGGAGCTCCTACGAGCAGTACTTC.

In this sample, this clonotype turned up many times. V gene TRBV7-2 combines with J gene TRBJ2-2, with D possibly matching TRBD1 (5 bases). This CDR3 comprises 15 residues. Germline CDR1 and CDR2: SGHTA and FQGNSA. V was clipped by 0 bases and J by 5 bases, with 10 bases between them. Here the CDR3 reads CASSLARVDTGELFF. The DNA for the CDR3 is TGTGCCAGCAGCTTAGCCAGGGTTGATACCGGGGAGCTGTTTTTT.

Many counts were recorded for this clonotype. The chain links TRBV5-1 to TRBJ2-1; possibly TRBD1 or TRBD2 for D (5 bases each). CDR1 and CDR2 (germline): SGHRS, YFSETQ. The CDR3 extends over 19 amino acids. V was trimmed by 0 bases and J by 3 bases, leaving 22 bases between them. The CDR3 reads CASSLAVTLGMRGYNEQFF. CDR3 bases: TGCGCCAGCAGCTTGGCCGTCACCCTGGGCATGAGGGGCTACAATGAGCAGTTCTTC.

This clonotype was observed many times. The V call is TRBV5-1, the J call TRBJ2-2, with unresolved D. The CDR3 runs 12 residues. Germline-derived CDR1 and CDR2 are SGHRS and YFSETQ. V shed 10 bases and J shed 5 bases, with 12 bases lying between them. DNA for the CDR3: TGCGCCTCCCCCGCGGCGACCGGGGAGCTGTTTTTT. Encoded protein: CASPAATGELFF.

This clonotype was seen more than once but under ten times. This chain uses TRBV9 with TRBJ2-5; D is undetermined. This CDR3 contains 15 residues. Germline CDR1 reads SGDLS; CDR2 reads YYNGEE. V was trimmed by 0 bases and J by 5 bases, leaving 14 bases between them. CDR3 loop: CASSVGGLTRETQYF. As DNA, the CDR3 is TGTGCCAGCAGCGTAGGAGGCCTGACGCGGGAGACCCAGTACTTC.

This clonotype was picked up a small number of times. This chain's CDR3 is CASSWGRDNTEAFF. The CDR3 DNA reads TGTGCCAGCTCCTGGGGCCGGGATAACACTGAAGCTTTCTTT. The chain uses TRBV18 and TRBJ1-1; D perhaps matches TRBD1 (5 bases). Per germline, CDR1 KGHSH and CDR2 LQKENI. The CDR3 length is 14 residues. V lost 6 bases to trimming and J lost 2 bases, with 13 bases between them.

As regards this clonotype: A much bigger clone sits one base away, suggesting this may be a read error. DNA for the CDR3: TGTGCCAACAGCCCAGGGGGAATAAACACCGGGGAGCTGTTTTTT. It specifies CANSPGGINTGELFF. This chain connects TRBV28 to TRBJ2-2, with 7 nucleotides matching TRBD1. Per the germline V gene, CDR1 is MDHEN and CDR2 is SYDVKM. The CDR3 runs 15 residues. V lost 10 bases, J lost 2 bases, and 10 bases stayed unmatched.